The table lists the clone carrying this T cell receptor (beta chain) with many counts. As yet, its antigen is unknown. One entry per CDR3 protein, called by TCRdb with MiXCR from the reads. The sample includes roughly 230,000 distinct CDR3 sequences, around 6.4% of them seen just once. The CDR3 loop spans 14 amino acids. Germline V gene sequence: CDR1 SGHAT, CDR2 FQNNGV. V shed 5 bases and J 6 bases; nucleotides not matched to a gene: 5. The sample is drawn from a study of T cell repertoires in cytomegalovirus infection. On the study more broadly: Based on public TCR beta signatures, there were indications of CMV infection and of a matching HLA type. Study results and caveats: Dominating the ex vivo response were TCR beta clonotypes that were CMV-specific and HLA-C-restricted. Accumulated public TCR beta family frequency recognized individuals carrying CMV together with the relevant HLA.

Sample: PBMCs. V usage is TRBV11-2 and J usage is TRBJ1-5; 9 nucleotides match TRBD1. The receptor comes from a human donor in good health (CMV status not recorded). Some clones in this sample may be carry-over from other donors' samples. CDR3 residues: CASSDPDRGQPQHF. In DNA form, the CDR3 reads TGTGCCAGCAGCGACCCGGACAGGGGTCAGCCCCAGCATTTT.